This record concerns one T cell receptor beta chain sequence. Its specificity is not known. The sample's time point: pre-treatment baseline. The data stem from a study of blood T cell dynamics during melanoma immunotherapy. DNA loading was fixed at 350 to 450 ng for all bulk PBMC samples. Only in-frame clones appear in the TCRdb table, and some are missing; sequencing was by immunoSEQ multiplex PCR. The table shows 5,000 to 6,500 clones, with around 90% occurring only once. Study-level results: The study could not tell melanoma-specific clones from general immune activation.

The material sequenced was blood, taken from a patient treated with checkpoint blockade. This TCR derives from a human donor with melanoma.

The CDR3 sequence: CASSLAGGRVEAFF. The DNA of the CDR3 is TGTGCCAGCAGCTTGGCTGGCGGGAGAGTTGAAGCTTTCTTT. This chain connects TRBV5-6 to TRBJ1-1; D not certain. Trimming removed 0 bases from V and 7 bases from J, with 13 bases in between. The germline V gene encodes CDR1 SGHDT and CDR2 YYEEEE. This CDR3 comprises 14 residues.